The clone carrying this T cell receptor (beta chain) was detected many times. Its antigen is not known. Amplifying from RNA transcripts, the study obtained TCR beta CDR3 regions. A first-round RT-PCR used HTBI primers, followed by a second-round multiplex PCR. TCRdb used MiXCR to reprocess the multiplex PCR reads, holding one entry per CDR3 protein. This table has more than 300,000 distinct CDR3 sequences, over 15% appearing once. Establishment of the diagnosis relied upon clinical symptoms, serum thyroxine, TRAb, thyroid ultrasound and orbital computed tomography. Isolation of PBMCs was performed using 8 to 10 ml of fresh peripheral blood. The source of the sample is a study of Graves' ophthalmopathy and Graves' hyperthyroidism. The study's findings and limits: Blood was where most expanded thyroid clonotypes above 0.001 frequency also turned up. The model predicted progression of ophthalmopathy with a sensitivity of roughly 65%, and its specificity was about 73%.

The CDR3 is made up of 16 amino acids. Germline loops: CDR1 MNHNS, CDR2 SASEGT. Trimming at V came to 5 bases and at J to 6 bases, leaving 14 bases not matched to a gene. The sample taken for sequencing was peripheral blood. The V and J genes are TRBV6-1 and TRBJ2-7; 9 bases map to TRBD1. The TCR was taken from a woman under 30 with stable Graves' hyperthyroidism. For the CDR3, the DNA is TGTGCCAGCAGTCCACCCTTCGGCGGACAGGGGAGCGAGCAGTACTTC. Translated, it gives CASSPPFGGQGSEQYF.